The next 27 T cell receptor beta chains were all read from a single sample in a study of blood T cell repertoires in COVID-19. Some clones are missing from TCRdb's copy, which holds only in-frame ones; the method was immunoSEQ multiplex PCR. Of just under 35,000 clones in the sample, about 87% were seen once. Sequenced: peripheral blood. These receptors were collected from a human donor in a cohort sampled during active COVID-19.

This clone was recorded a few times. The CDR3 bases are TGTGCCAGCTCACCTGGGACTAGCGGTTCCTACGAGCAGTACTTC. Its translation: CASSPGTSGSYEQYF. The chain links TRBV18 to TRBJ2-7; 11 bases fit TRBD2. J was trimmed by 1 base and V by 3 bases; bases with no gene match: 2. The germline gives CDR1 KGHSH, CDR2 LQKENI. The CDR3 spans 15 residues. Together with reference TRBV18 and TRBJ2-7, the CDR3 gives the full variable domain: NAGVMQNPRHLVRRRGQEARLRCSPMKGHSHVYWYRQLPEEGLKFMVYLQKENIIDESGMPKERFSAEFPKEGPSILRIQQVVRGDSAAYFCASSPGTSGSYEQYFGPGTRLTVT.

The chain joins TRBV5-4 to TRBJ2-7, with a weak D call TRBD2 (5 bases). Trimming took 0 bases from V and 0 from J, leaving 7 bases between them. Germline values: CDR1 SGHNT, CDR2 YYREEE (reference sequence). The CDR3 is 14 residues long. The CDR3 DNA reads TGTGCCAGCAGCTTGGCCGGAGGCTCCTACGAGCAGTACTTC. This gives the protein CASSLAGGSYEQYF.

This chain joins TRBV6-5 and TRBJ1-1; the D gene is possibly TRBD1 (6 bases). The CDR3 spans 13 residues. CDR1 is MNHEY and CDR2 is SVGAGI in the germline V gene. V was trimmed by 3 bases and J by 10 bases, leaving 15 bases between them. The CDR3 coding sequence is TGTGCCAGCAGTTATGGTGTAGCACAGGGAGCTTTCTTT. Its translation is CASSYGVAQGAFF.

The chain links TRBV5-1 to TRBJ2-1, with D unresolved. Looked up from germline, CDR1 is SGHRS and CDR2 is YFSETQ. This CDR3 contains 14 residues. V lost 2 bases and J lost 9, with 15 bases in between. The CDR3 reads CASSFSSPVREQFF. As DNA, the CDR3 is TGCGCCAGCAGCTTCTCTAGTCCTGTACGTGAGCAGTTCTTC.

The V and J genes are TRBV18 and TRBJ1-6; tentatively, D is TRBD1 (5 bases). Per germline, CDR1 KGHSH and CDR2 LQKENI. Trimming took off 5 bases at V and 10 bases at J, with 12 bases between the two ends. The CDR3 runs 13 residues. The CDR3 loop reads CASSAGRESPLHF. Written as DNA, the CDR3 is TGTGCCAGCTCAGCAGGGCGTGAATCACCCCTCCACTTT.

This chain links TRBV6-2 or TRBV6-3 with TRBJ2-3; 8 bases match TRBD2. Germline CDR1 MNHEY, CDR2 SVGEGT. The trim removed 6 bases at V and 4 bases at J, leaving 3 bases unmatched. The CDR3 is made up of 13 amino acids. The CDR3 sequence: CASSSGGSDTQYF. In DNA form, the CDR3 reads TGTGCCAGCAGCTCGGGGGGGTCAGATACGCAGTATTTT.

This clone has just a few counts. The V and J genes are TRBV5-1 and TRBJ1-6; 9 bases agree with TRBD1. CDR1 and CDR2 (germline): SGHRS, YFSETQ. The CDR3 loop spans 15 amino acids. V was clipped by 4 bases and J by 3 bases; unmatched bases: 2. The CDR3: CASSRGQGYNSPLHF. The CDR3 nucleotides read TGCGCCAGCAGCAGGGGACAGGGCTATAATTCACCCCTCCACTTT.

The chain has TRBV12-3 or TRBV12-4 and TRBJ1-6, with D maybe TRBD1 (6 bases). The CDR3 is 12 amino acids. V lost 5 bases and J lost 14, with 13 bases in between. CDR3 in DNA: TGTGCCAGCAGTACACAGGGTCCGGCCCTCCACTTT. The encoded protein is CASSTQGPALHF.

V usage is TRBV6-2 or TRBV6-3 and J usage is TRBJ2-2, with 16 bases identical to TRBD2. V trimming: 6 bases; J trimming: 0 bases; junction bases outside the gene matches: 4. Germline loops: CDR1 MNHEY, CDR2 SVGEGT. This CDR3 is 18 amino acids long. The CDR3 here is CASSQGLAGGTNTGELFF. The CDR3 DNA follows: TGTGCCAGCAGCCAGGGACTAGCGGGGGGGACGAACACCGGGGAGCTGTTTTTT.

The chain recombines TRBV19 with TRBJ1-2; D may be TRBD1 (6 bases). The CDR3 is 13 residues long. Germline CDR1 and CDR2: LNHDA and SQIVND (reference sequence). V lost 3 bases and J lost 4, with 9 bases in between. CDR3 sequence: CASSIRQVYGYTF. The DNA of the CDR3 is TGTGCCAGTAGTATCAGACAGGTCTATGGCTACACCTTC.

This clone has only one observation. V usage is TRBV27 and J usage is TRBJ2-3; TRBD1 matches at 11 bases. Per germline, CDR1 MNHEY and CDR2 SMNVEV (reference sequence). The J segment lost 4 bases and the V segment lost 0 bases, leaving 6 bases of the junction unmatched. The CDR3 totals 17 residues. The CDR3 loop is CASSLSVRTGGPDTQYF. In DNA, the CDR3 is TGTGCCAGCAGTTTATCAGTGCGGACAGGGGGCCCAGATACGCAGTATTTT.

V gene TRBV3-1 (or the pseudogene TRBV3-2) combines with J gene TRBJ1-6; D remains ambiguous. The CDR3 has 13 amino acids. The V gene's germline CDR1 is LGHDT and CDR2 YNNKEL (reference sequence). V was shortened by 1 base and J by 8 bases, with 6 bases between the two germline ends. CDR3 protein: CASSQAADSPLHF. CDR3 sequence (DNA): TGTGCCAGCAGCCAAGCGGCGGATTCACCCCTCCACTTT.

The V and J genes are TRBV11-2 and TRBJ2-7; 7 nucleotides match TRBD1. Germline CDR1 reads SGHAT; CDR2 reads FQNNGV. Trimming cost V 4 bases and J 2 bases; bases outside gene matches: 5. The CDR3 is 14 residues long. CDR3 DNA sequence: TGTGCCAGCAGCTCGAGACAGGGCACCTACGAGCAGTACTTC. The encoded protein is CASSSRQGTYEQYF.

V usage is TRBV5-1 and J usage is TRBJ2-3; the D gene is possibly TRBD2 (6 bases). V lost 0 bases to trimming and J lost 4 bases, with 15 bases between them. CDR3 length equals 16 residues. In germline, CDR1 is SGHRS, CDR2 YFSETQ. CDR3 coding DNA: TGCGCCAGCAGCTTGGTAAAGGGCTGGGGGGCAGATACGCAGTATTTT. As protein: CASSLVKGWGADTQYF.

This clone has only a few counts. The CDR3 nucleotides are TGTGCCAGCAGCTCACAGTGGTCTAACTATGGCTACACCTTC. This translates into CASSSQWSNYGYTF. The rearrangement uses TRBV7-8 and TRBJ1-2; unclear D gene. This CDR3 contains 14 residues. Germline CDR1 SGHVS, CDR2 FQNEAQ. V was trimmed by 4 bases and J by 0 bases, leaving 9 bases between them.

This sequence joins TRBV2 and TRBJ2-4, with D unresolved. Germline V CDR1 and CDR2: SNHLY, FYNNEI. This CDR3 is built from 13 residues. V was clipped by 5 bases and J by 9 bases, with 14 bases between them. The CDR3 bases are TGTGCCAGCAGTAACTCCGCGAGAAGCATTCAGTACTTC. Its translation: CASSNSARSIQYF.

The CDR3 coding sequence is TGTGCCAGCAGCCGTCATCGGGGGCCCCAGCATTTT. It yields the protein CASSRHRGPQHF. This rearrangement joins TRBV7-8 to TRBJ1-5; D gene uncertain. CDR3 length: 12 residues. The germline V and J ends were trimmed by 5 bases and 9 bases, with 11 bases remaining between them. From germline, CDR1 is SGHVS and CDR2 FQNEAQ.

The chain recombines TRBV7-2 with TRBJ2-3; the match to TRBD2 covers 9 bases. The CDR3 loop spans 15 amino acids. Looked up from germline, CDR1 is SGHTA and CDR2 is FQGNSA. The ends lost 5 bases at V and 7 bases at J; junction bases unmatched: 10. CDR3 protein: CASSPTGLASNTQYF. The CDR3 DNA reads TGTGCCAGCAGCCCGACAGGACTAGCGTCAAATACGCAGTATTTT.

This chain links TRBV5-1 with TRBJ2-3; 9 nucleotides align to TRBD1. J lost 4 bases, V lost 4 bases, and 10 bases had no gene match. The CDR3 has 16 residues. The germline V gene encodes CDR1 SGHRS and CDR2 YFSETQ. In DNA form, the CDR3 reads TGCGCCAGCAGCGTTTCCCGGACAGGGGATTCAGATACGCAGTATTTT. It encodes CASSVSRTGDSDTQYF.

The V gene is TRBV18, the J gene TRBJ2-3, with 9 bases that match TRBD2. The ends lost 5 bases at V and 3 bases at J; junction bases unmatched: 6. Per the germline V gene, CDR1 is KGHSH and CDR2 is LQKENI. The CDR3 extends over 15 amino acids. CDR3: CASSTGTSRTDTQYF. Written as DNA, the CDR3 is TGTGCCAGCTCAACCGGGACTAGCAGAACAGATACGCAGTATTTT.

J is TRBJ2-2 and V is TRBV28, with 11 bases lining up with TRBD1. Trimming at V came to 7 bases and at J to 6 bases, leaving 10 bases not matched to a gene. Germline V gives CDR1 MDHEN, CDR2 SYDVKM. CDR3 size: 16 residues. For the CDR3, the DNA is TGTGCCAGCACGGACGGACAGGGGGCGCGGTCCGGGGAGCTGTTTTTT. Amino acids: CASTDGQGARSGELFF.

The V call is TRBV9, the J call TRBJ1-6; D is ambiguous. Trimming took 3 bases from V and 2 from J, leaving 9 bases between them. Germline V gene data show CDR1 as SGDLS and CDR2 as YYNGEE. This CDR3 has 15 amino acids. CDR3 protein: CASSGTRTYNSPLHF. CDR3 DNA: TGTGCCAGCAGCGGAACGCGGACCTATAATTCACCCCTCCACTTT. Full variable domain (rest looked up from reference TRBV9 and TRBJ1-6): DSGVTQTPKHLITATGQRVTLRCSPRSGDLSVYWYQQSLDQGLQFLIQYYNGEERAKGNILERFSAQQFPDLHSELNLSSLELGDSALYFCASSGTRTYNSPLHFGNGTRLTVT.

V is TRBV14 and J is TRBJ2-1; 7 bases line up with TRBD1. V was clipped by 1 base and J by 6 bases; unmatched bases: 9. Germline V gene data show CDR1 as SGHDN and CDR2 as FVKESK. This CDR3 comprises 16 residues. Here the CDR3 reads CASSQVKGAPGNEQFF. CDR3 coding DNA: TGTGCCAGCAGCCAAGTAAAGGGGGCGCCAGGCAATGAGCAGTTCTTC.

The chain combines TRBV27 with TRBJ1-1, with D perhaps TRBD1 (5 bases). The V end lost 3 bases, the J end lost 4 bases, and 18 bases lay between the germline ends. Germline V gene lookup returns CDR1 MNHEY and CDR2 SMNVEV (reference sequence). The CDR3 contains 16 residues. The CDR3 is CASSLAMGGEATEAFF. As DNA, the CDR3 is TGTGCCAGCAGTTTGGCGATGGGGGGTGAGGCCACTGAAGCTTTCTTT.

The gene calls are TRBV20-1 and TRBJ2-1, with a weak D call TRBD2 (6 bases). CDR1 and CDR2 from the germline V gene are DFQATT and SNEGSKA (reference sequence). The CDR3 contains 14 residues. Trimming took 3 bases from V and 8 from J, leaving 17 bases between them. The CDR3, as DNA: TGCAGTGCTAGTAGTAGCGGTAGAGGCGATGAGCAGTTCTTC. Its protein product is CSASSSGRGDEQFF.

The table lists this clone with a count of one. The chain couples TRBV5-4 to TRBJ1-4, with TRBD1 identical over 9 bases. Trimming took 4 bases from V and 3 from J; bases not matched to a gene: 4. The CDR3 is 15 amino acids. The germline V gene has CDR1 SGHNT and CDR2 YYREEE (reference sequence). As DNA, the CDR3 is TGTGCCAGCAGCGTACAGGGGGCGGCTAATGAAAAACTGTTTTTT. Translated, it gives CASSVQGAANEKLFF.

The rearrangement uses TRBV11-2 and TRBJ2-7, with D possibly matching TRBD1 (5 bases). Trimming removed 0 bases at V and 3 bases at J, with 9 bases between. CDR1 and CDR2 from the germline V gene are SGHAT and FQNNGV. The CDR3 is made up of 14 amino acids. Here the CDR3 reads CASSLDQTDYEQYF. The CDR3 DNA follows: TGTGCCAGCAGCTTAGATCAGACAGACTACGAGCAGTACTTC.